This T cell receptor beta chain emerged from a study of blood T cell repertoires in COVID-19 (dated by TCRdb to the early 2020s). A note on the overall study: Samples covering the acute and convalescent phases of COVID-19 were provided by collaborators in the United States, Italy and Spain. The material from the prospective study consisted of cDNA or gDNA derived from T cells, B-cell-depleted T cells, or PBMCs. The samples were drawn from two sources: the first 160 participants of the ongoing ImmuneRACE study, and over 1,000 subjects contributed by 6 global collaborators. Where available, HLA class I and class II types were taken from metadata supplied by the sample provider and were not determined by assay-based typing. The repertoires were released in a freely available public database meant as a resource for research on the immune response to SARS-CoV-2. The sample metadata nearly always contained a de-identified subject ID, COVID-19 status, age in years and sex. Subjects who had been exposed to COVID-19, were actively infected with it, or had recovered from it provided the deeply sampled blood TCRbeta repertoires that made up the dataset. The full study reports these points: The quantity of clinical and demographic metadata differed by source and by participant and was supplied without curation.

The CDR3, cysteine through phenylalanine, is 14 amino acids long. Of the read, only the CDR3 DNA is kept; its 42 bases are in frame from base 1. The germline V gene provides CDR1 SNHLY and CDR2 FYNNEI. V is pruned by 6 bases and J by 4 bases, leaving 6 bases of the junction without a gene match. The collaborating institutions used their own protocols to collect whole blood in K2EDTA tubes. For TCRbeta analysis, collaborators shipped samples as frozen whole blood, isolated PBMCs, or DNA extracted from either of those sample types. To note about this clone: No cognate antigen has been identified for it. Within one base of it there is no much larger clone, and no base qualities were kept.

TCRbeta CDR3 regions were amplified from genomic DNA by means of the immunoSEQ Assay, a bias-controlled multiplex PCR. Concerning the study's data processing: The number of nucleated cells in each sample was estimated by amplification of reference gene primers within the assay. To quantify the absolute abundance of each unique TCRbeta CDR3 rearrangement, sequence reads were collapsed and filtered. For each sample, productive Simpson clonality was calculated by taking the square root of Simpson's diversity index across productive rearrangements. Here the immuneACCESS table is served through TCRdb, limited to in-frame sequences with V and J called. Missing clones are a known gap in these copies; in checked studies unresolved V genes cover under half, and the rest lacks a known reason. V, J and clone size derive from that table, while D and trimming were established from the DNA sequence. Across this sample there are about 250,000 clones, with nearly 90% seen only once. The ten largest clones take up roughly 0.8% of the sample.

The receptor was isolated from a woman younger than 45 with acute or convalescent COVID-19. The sequence joins TRBV2 to TRBJ1-1, and TRBD1 matches 9 of the central bases. Sequencing was carried out using peripheral blood. The DNA is TGTGCCAGCAGCAACGGACAGGGGAGCACTGAAGCTTTCTTT. This is translated as CASSNGQGSTEAFF.